This T cell receptor (beta chain) was sequenced during a study of T-cell reconstitution after alpha-beta-depleted transplantation in children. Unique molecular identifiers were built into the TCRbeta library. TCRdb fed the PCR reads into MiXCR, producing one record per CDR3 protein. The sample has a few hundred thousand distinct CDR3 sequences, more than 20% seen once. This CDR3 spans 13 amino acids. Germline CDR1 reads LNHNV; CDR2 reads YYDKDF (reference sequence). V lost 3 bases and J lost 4, with 9 bases in between. The sequence was collected from a boy under two years old with Wiskott-Aldrich syndrome, due to receive a stem cell transplant. Source: PBMCs, taken before TCRalphabeta/CD19-depleted stem cell transplant. The chain employs TRBV15 and TRBJ2-5; maybe TRBD1 (6 bases). CDR3 nucleotides: TGTGCCACCAGCAGGACAGGACGAGAGACCCAGTACTTC. Protein: CATSRTGRETQYF.